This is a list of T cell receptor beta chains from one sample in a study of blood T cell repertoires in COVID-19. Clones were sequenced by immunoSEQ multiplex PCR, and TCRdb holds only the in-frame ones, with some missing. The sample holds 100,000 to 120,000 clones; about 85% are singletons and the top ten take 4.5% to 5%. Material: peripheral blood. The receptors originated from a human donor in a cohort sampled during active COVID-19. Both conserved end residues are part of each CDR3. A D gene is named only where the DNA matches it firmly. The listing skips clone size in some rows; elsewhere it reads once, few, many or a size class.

TGTGCCAGCAGTGAGATTGGGGCGTCAGGCTCACCCCTCCACTTT	CASSEIGASGSPLHF	TRBV6-4	TRBJ1-6	-	15	-
TGTGCCAGCAGCCGGACAGGTAATCAGCCCCAGCATTTT	CASSRTGNQPQHF	TRBV3-1/TRBV3-2	TRBJ1-5	TRBD1	13	-
TGTGCCAGCAGTTCCCCAGGACTGTGGAATGAGCAGTTCTTC	CASSSPGLWNEQFF	TRBV6-5	TRBJ2-1	-	14	-
TGTGCCAGCAGCGTAGATAGAGGGGAGCTGTTTTTT	CASSVDRGELFF	TRBV9	TRBJ2-2	-	12	-
TGTGCCAGCAGCCAACGTACCGGGACTAGCGGGAGCATCTACAATGAGCAGTTCTTC	CASSQRTGTSGSIYNEQFF	TRBV11-2	TRBJ2-1	TRBD2	19	-
TGTGCCAGCAGTTTGACGGGGGAGGGCTTCGGGGAGCTGTTTTTT	CASSLTGEGFGELFF	TRBV28	TRBJ2-2	TRBD2	15	-
TGTGCCAGCAGCCCAGGAAGGGCGGGAGGAGCTTACAATGAGCAGTTCTTC	CASSPGRAGGAYNEQFF	TRBV7-2	TRBJ2-1	TRBD2	17	-
TGTGCCAGCAGCCTCAGGGGACAGTTTCGAGGAGCTGGGGCCAACGTCCTGACTTTC	CASSLRGQFRGAGANVLTF	TRBV7-3	TRBJ2-6	TRBD1	19	once
TGTGCCTGGATTCGGCAGGGGGCGCGCGATACGCAGTATTTT	CAWIRQGARDTQYF	TRBV30	TRBJ2-3	TRBD1	14	-
TGTGCCTGGAGCCCAACAGGGCTCGAGCAGTACTTC	CAWSPTGLEQYF	TRBV30	TRBJ2-7	-	12	-
TGTGCCAGCAGCAAAGGAGCTGGCAGGGAAGTTACCTACGAGCAGTACTTC	CASSKGAGREVTYEQYF	TRBV21-1	TRBJ2-7	-	17	-
TGTGCCAGCAGCCCTCGGACTAGCGGGATTGGGGATACGAAAGAGACCCAGTACTTC	CASSPRTSGIGDTKETQYF	TRBV21-1	TRBJ2-5	-	19	-
TGTGCCAGCAGCTTGGGGACAGCCAAGAGGTACACTGAAGCTTTCTTT	CASSLGTAKRYTEAFF	TRBV7-3	TRBJ1-1	TRBD1	16	-
TGTGCCAGCAGCTTAGAGCCGAATGAAAAACTGTTTTTT	CASSLEPNEKLFF	TRBV7-2	TRBJ1-4	-	13	-
TGCGCCAGCAGCCGCCGACTAGCGGGGTCGGAAAACATTCAGTACTTC	CASSRRLAGSENIQYF	TRBV5-1	TRBJ2-4	TRBD2	16	-
TGTGCCAGCAGCCAACTAACAAAGACAGGGCAAGAGACCCAGTACTTC	CASSQLTKTGQETQYF	TRBV3-1/TRBV3-2	TRBJ2-5	TRBD1	16	-
TGTGCCAGCAGCAAACCGGGACAGGGTTTAACTGAAGCTTTCTTT	CASSKPGQGLTEAFF	TRBV21-1	TRBJ1-1	-	15	-
TGTGCCAGCGCGGCGACTACCGGGTGGTATGAGCAGTTCTTC	CASAATTGWYEQFF	TRBV4-2	TRBJ2-1	-	14	-
TGTGCCAGCAGTGAGGGGCTAATCCACAATGAGCAGTTCTTC	CASSEGLIHNEQFF	TRBV6-1	TRBJ2-1	-	14	-
TGTGCCAGTAGTATACTCGGACAGCTGAACACTGAAGCTTTCTTT	CASSILGQLNTEAFF	TRBV19	TRBJ1-1	-	15	-
TGCGCCAGCAGTCGGGCCGTAGCGGGAAACAATGAAAAACTGTTTTTT	CASSRAVAGNNEKLFF	TRBV5-1	TRBJ1-4	-	16	-
TGTGCCAGCAGAATCCAAGGGGCTCCCGAGCAGTACTTC	CASRIQGAPEQYF	TRBV28	TRBJ2-7	-	13	-
TGTGCCAGCAGCTTCCAACGGGAGGAAGAGACCCAGTACTTC	CASSFQREEETQYF	TRBV5-4	TRBJ2-5	TRBD2	14	-
TGTGCCAGTAGCCCGGGACAGAGGTTCCAGCAGCACTTC	CASSPGQRFQQHF	TRBV19	TRBJ2-7	TRBD1	13	-
TGCGCCAGCAGCTTGGAACTAGCGGGCGCCTACGAGCAGTACTTC	CASSLELAGAYEQYF	TRBV5-1	TRBJ2-7	TRBD2	15	-
TGTGCCAGCAGTTTAACTAAGGGGGCGTTGAGGAGCAATCAGCCCCAGCATTTT	CASSLTKGALRSNQPQHF	TRBV28	TRBJ1-5	TRBD1	18	-
TGTGCCACCGTCCGGGACAGAAATGAAAAACTGTTTTTT	CATVRDRNEKLFF	TRBV2	TRBJ1-4	TRBD1	13	-
TGTGCCAGCAGCCAAGACAGGTCCTACAATGAGCAGTTCTTC	CASSQDRSYNEQFF	TRBV3-1/TRBV3-2	TRBJ2-1	-	14	-
TGTGCCAGCACTGGGGGGGGAATGAACACTGAAGCTTTCTTT	CASTGGGMNTEAFF	TRBV6-5	TRBJ1-1	-	14	once
TGCGCCAGCAGTGCCCAGGGCAATGAGCAGTTCTTC	CASSAQGNEQFF	TRBV5-1	TRBJ2-1	-	12	-
TGCGCCAGCAGCTCCCAAGTAACAGGGAACACCGGGGAGCTGTTTTTT	CASSSQVTGNTGELFF	TRBV5-1	TRBJ2-2	-	16	-
TGTGCCAGCAGCCGCCGACCCCGGACAGGGGGAGATCAGCCCCAGCATTTT	CASSRRPRTGGDQPQHF	TRBV6-2/TRBV6-3	TRBJ1-5	TRBD1	17	-
TGTGCCAGCAGCTTAGCTCAGGGTTATGGCTACACCTTC	CASSLAQGYGYTF	TRBV7-9	TRBJ1-2	-	13	-
TGTGCCAGCAGTTTCCTTCAGGGGAAGCAGTCCAATGAAAAACTGTTTTTT	CASSFLQGKQSNEKLFF	TRBV28	TRBJ1-4	-	17	-
TGTGCCAGCAAGCTCCAGGCTGCGGAGCTGTTTTTT	CASKLQAAELFF	TRBV2	TRBJ2-2	-	12	-
TGTGCCAGCAGCTTATTGGGCGGGAGGGGGACCGGGGAGCTGTTTTTT	CASSLLGGRGTGELFF	TRBV7-2	TRBJ2-2	TRBD2	16	-
TGTGCCAGCAGCCCGACAGGGTCGGGCTACACCTTC	CASSPTGSGYTF	TRBV3-1/TRBV3-2	TRBJ1-2	TRBD1	12	-
TGTGCCAGTCAGCGGGCAGTGGACAGGGGTTATGGCTACACCTTC	CASQRAVDRGYGYTF	TRBV5-4	TRBJ1-2	TRBD1	15	-
TGCGCCAGCAGCCAAGCCGACAGGGACAATCAGCCCCAGCATTTT	CASSQADRDNQPQHF	TRBV4-1	TRBJ1-5	TRBD1	15	-
TGTGCCAGCAGGCGCCCCTGGACAGGGGGGGGAGAGACCCAGTACTTC	CASRRPWTGGGETQYF	TRBV11-2	TRBJ2-5	TRBD1	16	-
TGTGCCAGTAGTGGGGAGTTCTCTGGGGCCAACGTCCTGACTTTC	CASSGEFSGANVLTF	TRBV19	TRBJ2-6	-	15	-
TGTGCCAGCAGCGCTCTAGCGGGGGGGCCCGGCACCGGGGAGCTGTTTTTT	CASSALAGGPGTGELFF	TRBV19	TRBJ2-2	TRBD2	17	-
TGCGCCAGCAGCTTCCCCACTTTAGCGGGGCCGCGGGGGGAGACCCAGTACTTC	CASSFPTLAGPRGETQYF	TRBV5-1	TRBJ2-5	TRBD2	18	-
TGCGCCAGCAGCTTGGTTCCAGGGGGGACATCAGATACGCAGTATTTT	CASSLVPGGTSDTQYF	TRBV5-1	TRBJ2-3	-	16	-
TGTGCCAGCAGTGACTCGGCAGGGGGCTATGGCTACACCTTC	CASSDSAGGYGYTF	TRBV6-4	TRBJ1-2	TRBD1	14	once
TGTGCCAGCAGTGCAGACAGGTCAGATACGCAGTATTTT	CASSADRSDTQYF	TRBV12-3/TRBV12-4	TRBJ2-3	-	13	-
TGTGCCAGCAGCTTAGAAAGGGGCGTCACCACCGGGGAGCTGTTTTTT	CASSLERGVTTGELFF	TRBV11-3	TRBJ2-2	-	16	-
TGTGCCAGCAGCTTAATGTCCCTTTCGAACACCGGGGAGCTGTTTTTT	CASSLMSLSNTGELFF	TRBV11-2	TRBJ2-2	-	16	-
TGTGCCAGCAGCCCGACTAGATCGGGCACCGGGGAGCTGTTTTTT	CASSPTRSGTGELFF	TRBV7-2	TRBJ2-2	-	15	many
TGTGCCAGCAGCGGAGAAGACAGAGATCCGCAGTATTTT	CASSGEDRDPQYF	TRBV11-1	TRBJ2-3	-	13	-
TGCGCCAGCAGACTCGCAATAGGCCCGGGACAGGGGGCGAACGAGCAGTACTTC	CASRLAIGPGQGANEQYF	TRBV4-3	TRBJ2-7	TRBD1	18	-
TGCGCCAGCAGCTTTACAGGCTATAACACTGAAGCTTTCTTT	CASSFTGYNTEAFF	TRBV5-1	TRBJ1-1	-	14	-
TGTGCCAGCAGCTTAGGAGGAGACACTGAAGCTTTCTTT	CASSLGGDTEAFF	TRBV11-3	TRBJ1-1	-	13	-
TGTGCCAGCAGCTGGGGGGGCAGTCAAGAGACCCAGTACTTC	CASSWGGSQETQYF	TRBV9	TRBJ2-5	-	14	-
TGTGCCAGCAGTCTAGGGGGAAACACCGGGGAGCTGTTTTTT	CASSLGGNTGELFF	TRBV11-2	TRBJ2-2	-	14	-
TGTGCCAGCAGTGAAGCGCTTCGAGGGACACTTGAAAAACTGTTTTTT	CASSEALRGTLEKLFF	TRBV2	TRBJ1-4	-	16	-